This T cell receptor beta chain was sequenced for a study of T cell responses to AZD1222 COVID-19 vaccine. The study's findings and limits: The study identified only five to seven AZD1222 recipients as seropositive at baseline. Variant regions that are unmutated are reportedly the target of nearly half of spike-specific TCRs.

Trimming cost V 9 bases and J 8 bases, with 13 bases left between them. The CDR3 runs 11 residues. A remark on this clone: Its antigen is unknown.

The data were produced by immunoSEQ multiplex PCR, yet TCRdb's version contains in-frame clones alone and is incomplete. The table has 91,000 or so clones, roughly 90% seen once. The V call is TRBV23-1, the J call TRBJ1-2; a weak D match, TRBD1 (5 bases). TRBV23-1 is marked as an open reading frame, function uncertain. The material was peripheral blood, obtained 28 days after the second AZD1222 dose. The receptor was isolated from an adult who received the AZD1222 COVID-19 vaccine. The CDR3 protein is CASRGGEGYTF. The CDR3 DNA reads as TGCGCCAGTCGGGGGGGTGAGGGCTACACCTTC.